These 20 T cell receptor beta chains were sequenced from one sample in a study of T cell repertoires in cytomegalovirus infection. TCRdb called the reads again in MiXCR, with one record for every CDR3 protein. Among about 530,000 distinct CDR3 sequences listed, about a quarter were seen once. Material for sequencing was PBMCs. The receptors originated from a human donor in good health (CMV status not recorded). Some clones in this sample may be carry-over from other donors' samples.

A few counts support this clonotype. The V gene is TRBV15, the J gene TRBJ1-1; D may be TRBD1 (6 bases). Germline V gene lookup returns CDR1 LNHNV and CDR2 YYDKDF (reference sequence). The V and J ends lost 4 bases and 3 bases respectively, with 15 bases between them. This CDR3 spans 15 amino acids. In DNA, the CDR3 is TGTGCCACCAGCACCTACAGGGTGGGGCACACTGAAGCTTTCTTT. As protein: CATSTYRVGHTEAFF.

The genes are TRBV13 and TRBJ2-5; D gene uncertain. V lost 3 bases and J lost 2, with 13 bases in between. This CDR3 has 15 residues. Looked up from germline, CDR1 is PRHDT and CDR2 is FYEKMQ (reference sequence). Written as DNA, the CDR3 is TGTGCCAGCAGCTTCCCCACCCGCGGTCAAGAGACCCAGTACTTC. Its translation is CASSFPTRGQETQYF. The full variable domain, with the rest looked up from reference TRBV13 and TRBJ2-5, is AAGVIQSPRHLIKEKRETATLKCYPIPRHDTVYWYQQGPGQDPQFLISFYEKMQSDKGSIPDRFSAQQFSDYHSELNMSSLELGDSALYFCASSFPTRGQETQYFGPGTRLLVL.

This chain connects TRBV29-1 to TRBJ1-2; TRBD1 aligns across 8 bases. The germline V gene encodes CDR1 SQVTM and CDR2 ANQGSEA. CDR3 length equals 13 residues. Unmatched junction bases numbered 4, after V lost 3 bases and J lost 4 bases. CDR3 in amino acids: CSVDRGPAYGYTF. The CDR3 DNA is TGCAGCGTTGACAGGGGGCCAGCCTATGGCTACACCTTC.

This clonotype showed up just a few times. The chain couples TRBV19 to TRBJ2-1; 8 nucleotides agree with TRBD2. The CDR3 runs 16 residues. Trimming removed 2 bases from V and 0 bases from J; junction bases left unmatched: 3. Per the germline V gene, CDR1 is LNHDA and CDR2 is SQIVND (reference sequence). DNA for the CDR3: TGTGCCAGTAGTATACTCGGGACTAGCTCCTACAATGAGCAGTTCTTC. It specifies CASSILGTSSYNEQFF.

The CDR3 region has the DNA TGTGCCAGTCAGGCCCAGCGGGGAGTCCCCTACAATGAGCAGTTCTTC. It yields the protein CASQAQRGVPYNEQFF. The chain has TRBV6-2 or TRBV6-3 and TRBJ2-1; 7 nucleotides line up with TRBD2. V shed 9 bases and J 2 bases; nucleotides not matched to a gene: 13. CDR3 size: 16 residues. Germline loops: CDR1 MNHEY, CDR2 SVGEGT.

This clonotype was recorded once. The chain combines TRBV12-3 or TRBV12-4 with TRBJ2-1, with TRBD2 as a possible D gene (6 bases). This CDR3 is built from 17 residues. Trimming removed 9 bases at V and 5 bases at J, with 26 bases between. The DNA for the CDR3 is TGTGCCAGTCGGACGGCGGGATTCTTCCCCGAAGACAATGAGCAGTTCTTC. Its translation: CASRTAGFFPEDNEQFF.

The chain couples TRBV29-1 to TRBJ2-1, with TRBD2 matching over 9 bases. CDR3 length equals 16 residues. Per the germline V gene, CDR1 is SQVTM and CDR2 is ANQGSEA. The J segment lost 6 bases and the V segment lost 0 bases, leaving 9 bases of the junction unmatched. The CDR3 here is CSVEETGASGANEQFF. The CDR3 nucleotides are TGCAGCGTTGAAGAGACGGGGGCTAGCGGGGCCAATGAGCAGTTCTTC.

The CDR3 loop reads CASMGWENQETQYF. The CDR3 bases are TGTGCCAGCATGGGGTGGGAGAACCAAGAGACCCAGTACTTC. The chain combines TRBV6-2 or TRBV6-3 with TRBJ2-5, with D possibly being TRBD2 (5 bases). Germline V lookup: CDR1 MNHEY, CDR2 SVGEGT. The CDR3 contains 14 residues. V was shortened by 7 bases and J by 0 bases, with 12 bases between the two germline ends.

V gene TRBV29-1 combines with J gene TRBJ2-7, with a tentative D call TRBD1 (6 bases). With 1 base removed from V and 2 bases from J, the gap between germline ends came to 12 bases. The germline V gene encodes CDR1 SQVTM and CDR2 ANQGSEA. This CDR3 has 14 residues. The CDR3 DNA is TGCAGCGTTGAAGGTGGGGGCCCCCCCTACGAGCAGTACTTC. Translation gives CSVEGGGPPYEQYF.

The gene calls are TRBV7-2 and TRBJ2-3; tentative D call: TRBD2 (5 bases). The CDR3 runs to 18 residues. With 5 bases removed from V and 5 bases from J, the gap between germline ends came to 26 bases. The germline V gene encodes CDR1 SGHTA and CDR2 FQGNSA. The CDR3 loop is CASSEKAPGSGSRDTQYF. DNA for the CDR3: TGTGCCAGCAGCGAAAAGGCCCCGGGGAGCGGCTCAAGAGATACGCAGTATTTT. Filled out from reference TRBV7-2 and TRBJ2-3, the complete variable domain reads GAGVSQSPSNKVTEKGKDVELRCDPISGHTALYWYRQSLGQGLEFLIYFQGNSAPDKSGLPSDRFSAERTGGSVSTLTIQRTQQEDSAVYLCASSEKAPGSGSRDTQYFGPGTRLTVL.

At least ten counts were recorded for this clonotype. The J gene is TRBJ1-2, the V gene TRBV7-2; 8 bases fit TRBD1. The germline CDR1 and CDR2 sequences are SGHTA and FQGNSA. V was clipped by 5 bases and J by 5 bases; unmatched bases: 7. This CDR3 comprises 14 residues. The chain's CDR3 is CASSARTGSYGYTF. CDR3 in DNA: TGTGCCAGCAGCGCGAGGACAGGGTCATATGGCTACACCTTC.

The chain recombines TRBV9 with TRBJ1-1; a weak D match, TRBD1 (5 bases). Trimming left V 6 bases short and J 2 bases short, with 14 bases between. There are 14 residues in the CDR3. Per the germline V gene, CDR1 is SGDLS and CDR2 is YYNGEE. CDR3: CASTGGTANTEAFF. The CDR3 DNA reads as TGTGCCAGCACCGGAGGGACCGCTAACACTGAAGCTTTCTTT.

In this sample, this clonotype turned up a few times. One base away lies a much larger clone, so this may be a sequencing read error. The chain has TRBV10-3 and TRBJ2-7; D unresolved. The CDR3 length is 11 residues. V lost 6 bases to trimming and J lost 0 bases, with 3 bases between them. Germline loops: CDR1 ENHRY, CDR2 SYGVKD. The CDR3 sequence: CAISRSYEQYF. The CDR3 DNA sequence: TGTGCCATCAGCCGCTCCTACGAGCAGTACTTC.

J is TRBJ2-2 and V is TRBV7-9; unclear D gene. The CDR3 extends over 13 amino acids. CDR1 and CDR2 from the germline V gene are SEHNR and FQNEAQ (reference sequence). The germline V and J ends were trimmed by 5 bases and 7 bases, with 11 bases remaining between them. The CDR3 DNA reads TGTGCCAGCAGCCCCGCCTCGATCGGGGAGCTGTTTTTT. Translation: CASSPASIGELFF.

The chain is built from TRBV19 and TRBJ2-2, with 8 nucleotides matching TRBD2. Per germline, CDR1 LNHDA and CDR2 SQIVND (reference sequence). The V gene end was trimmed by 1 base and the J gene end by 2 bases; junction bases not matched to a gene: 3. The length of the CDR3 is 16 residues. CDR3 amino acids: CASSIGSGANTGELFF. Written as DNA, the CDR3 is TGTGCCAGTAGTATAGGTAGCGGGGCAAACACCGGGGAGCTGTTTTTT.

The genes are TRBV29-1 and TRBJ2-5, with D possibly TRBD2 on 5 matching bases. CDR3 size: 11 residues. The V gene's germline CDR1 is SQVTM and CDR2 ANQGSEA. Trimming took off 2 bases at V and 5 bases at J, with 6 bases between the two ends. CDR3 DNA: TGCAGCGTTGAATCGGGGGAGACCCAGTACTTC. It is translated as CSVESGETQYF. Variable domain in full (rest from reference TRBV29-1 and TRBJ2-5): SAVISQKPSRDICQRGTSLTIQCQVDSQVTMMFWYRQQPGQSLTLIATANQGSEATYESGFVIDKFPISRPNLTFSTLTVSNMSPEDSSIYLCSVESGETQYFGPGTRLLVL.

This clonotype was observed once. This sequence joins TRBV5-1 and TRBJ2-1; 9 positions agree with TRBD2. Trimming at V came to 4 bases and at J to 9 bases, leaving 11 bases not matched to a gene. CDR1 and CDR2 (germline): SGHRS, YFSETQ. The CDR3 contains 15 residues. The CDR3 is CASSDPTGTSSEQFF. The CDR3, as DNA: TGCGCCAGCAGCGACCCCACCGGGACTAGCAGTGAGCAGTTCTTC.

This clonotype came up many times. The rearrangement joins TRBV7-2 to TRBJ2-7; D uncertain. The CDR3 totals 13 residues. V lost 0 bases, J lost 5 bases, and 8 bases lay in between. Germline values: CDR1 SGHTA, CDR2 FQGNSA. In DNA, the CDR3 is TGTGCCAGCAGCTTAGCTTCTAGGGACGAGCAGTACTTC. As protein: CASSLASRDEQYF.

The rearrangement joins TRBV28 to TRBJ2-1; TRBD1 agrees at 8 bases. The CDR3 totals 14 residues. V lost 2 bases and J lost 8; bases outside the gene matches: 5. Germline V gives CDR1 MDHEN, CDR2 SYDVKM. This CDR3 reads CASSLPRQGYEQFF. DNA of the CDR3: TGTGCCAGCAGTTTACCAAGACAGGGGTATGAGCAGTTCTTC.

The J gene is TRBJ1-2, the V gene TRBV12-3 or TRBV12-4; TRBD1 matches 9 bases. Trimming took 7 bases from V and 7 from J; bases not matched to a gene: 7. CDR3 length: 13 residues. The CDR3 nucleotides read TGTGCCAGCAACCCGGGACAGGGCGTTGGCTACACCTTC. Amino acid sequence: CASNPGQGVGYTF.